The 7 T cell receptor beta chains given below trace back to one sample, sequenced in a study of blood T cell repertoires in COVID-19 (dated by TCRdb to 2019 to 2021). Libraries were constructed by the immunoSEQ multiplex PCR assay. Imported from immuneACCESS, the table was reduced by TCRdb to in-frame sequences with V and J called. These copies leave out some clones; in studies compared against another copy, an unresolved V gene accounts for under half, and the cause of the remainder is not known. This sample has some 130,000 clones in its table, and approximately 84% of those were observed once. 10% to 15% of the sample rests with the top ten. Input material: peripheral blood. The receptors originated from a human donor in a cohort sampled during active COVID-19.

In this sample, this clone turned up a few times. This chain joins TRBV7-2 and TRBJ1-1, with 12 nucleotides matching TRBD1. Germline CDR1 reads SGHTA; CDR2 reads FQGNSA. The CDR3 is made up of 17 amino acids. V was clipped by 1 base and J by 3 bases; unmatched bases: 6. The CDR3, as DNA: TGTGCCAGCAGCTTAGGTAGGGACAGGGGGCTTTACACTGAAGCTTTCTTT. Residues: CASSLGRDRGLYTEAFF. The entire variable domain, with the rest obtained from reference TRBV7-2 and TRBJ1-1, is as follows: GAGVSQSPSNKVTEKGKDVELRCDPISGHTALYWYRQSLGQGLEFLIYFQGNSAPDKSGLPSDRFSAERTGGSVSTLTIQRTQQEDSAVYLCASSLGRDRGLYTEAFFGQGTRLTVV.

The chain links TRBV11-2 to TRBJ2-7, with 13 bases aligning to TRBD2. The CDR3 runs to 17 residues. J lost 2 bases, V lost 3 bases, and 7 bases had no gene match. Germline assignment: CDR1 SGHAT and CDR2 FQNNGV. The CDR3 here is CASSFSTSGGLPYEQYF. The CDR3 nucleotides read TGTGCCAGCAGCTTTTCGACTAGCGGGGGGCTACCCTACGAGCAGTACTTC.

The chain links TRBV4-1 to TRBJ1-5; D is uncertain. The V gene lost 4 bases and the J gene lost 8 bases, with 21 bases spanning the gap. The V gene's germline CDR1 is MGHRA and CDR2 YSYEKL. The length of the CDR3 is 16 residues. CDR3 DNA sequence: TGCGCCAGCAGCCCCGACCTGACGAGGGTGATGGAGCCCCAGCATTTT. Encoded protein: CASSPDLTRVMEPQHF.

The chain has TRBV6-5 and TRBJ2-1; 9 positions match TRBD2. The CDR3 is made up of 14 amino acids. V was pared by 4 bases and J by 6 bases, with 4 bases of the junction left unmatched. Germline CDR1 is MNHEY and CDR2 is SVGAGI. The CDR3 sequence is CASSLGAGGNEQFF. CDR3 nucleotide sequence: TGTGCCAGCAGTTTGGGAGCGGGGGGCAATGAGCAGTTCTTC.

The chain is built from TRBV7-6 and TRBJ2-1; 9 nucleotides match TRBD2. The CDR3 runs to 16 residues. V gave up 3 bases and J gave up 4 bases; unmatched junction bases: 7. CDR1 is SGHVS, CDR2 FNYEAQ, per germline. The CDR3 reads CASSFRRTSGYNEQFF. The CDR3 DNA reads TGTGCCAGCAGCTTTCGTCGTACTAGCGGGTACAATGAGCAGTTCTTC.

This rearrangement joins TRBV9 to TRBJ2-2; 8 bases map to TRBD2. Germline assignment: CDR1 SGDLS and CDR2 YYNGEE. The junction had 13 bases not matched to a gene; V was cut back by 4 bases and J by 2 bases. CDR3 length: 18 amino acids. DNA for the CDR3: TGTGCCAGCAGCCTCACTCCCGGCGGGGGGATCAACACCGGGGAGCTGTTTTTT. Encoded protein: CASSLTPGGGINTGELFF. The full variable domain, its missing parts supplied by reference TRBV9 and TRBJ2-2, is DSGVTQTPKHLITATGQRVTLRCSPRSGDLSVYWYQQSLDQGLQFLIQYYNGEERAKGNILERFSAQQFPDLHSELNLSSLELGDSALYFCASSLTPGGGINTGELFFGEGSRLTVL.

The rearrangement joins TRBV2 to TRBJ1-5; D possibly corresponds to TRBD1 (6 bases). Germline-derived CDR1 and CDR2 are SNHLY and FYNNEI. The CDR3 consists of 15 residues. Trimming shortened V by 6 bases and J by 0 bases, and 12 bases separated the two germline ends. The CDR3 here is CASSPDSNSNQPQHF. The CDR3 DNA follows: TGTGCCAGCAGCCCGGACAGCAATAGCAATCAGCCCCAGCATTTT.